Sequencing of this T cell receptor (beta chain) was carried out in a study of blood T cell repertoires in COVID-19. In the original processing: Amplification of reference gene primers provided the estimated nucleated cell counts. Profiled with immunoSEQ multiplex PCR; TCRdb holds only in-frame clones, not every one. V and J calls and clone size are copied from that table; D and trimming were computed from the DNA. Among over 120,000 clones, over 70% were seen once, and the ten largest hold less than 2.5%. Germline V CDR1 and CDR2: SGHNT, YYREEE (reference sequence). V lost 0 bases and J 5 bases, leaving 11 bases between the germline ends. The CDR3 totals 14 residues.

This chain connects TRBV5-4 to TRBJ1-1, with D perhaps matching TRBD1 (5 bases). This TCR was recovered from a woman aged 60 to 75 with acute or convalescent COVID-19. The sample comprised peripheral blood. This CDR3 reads CASSLEPGKTEAFF. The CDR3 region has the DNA TGTGCCAGCAGCTTGGAGCCAGGGAAGACTGAAGCTTTCTTT.